This T cell receptor (beta chain) originates from a study of beta chain features in type 1 diabetes. Study-wide results and limits: Among all four CD4+ subsets, Type 1 diabetes patients had TCRB CDR3s that were moderately but significantly shorter.

CDR1 is SEHNR, CDR2 FQNEAQ, per germline (reference sequence). J lost 7 bases, V lost 5 bases, and 0 bases had no gene match. The CDR3 sequence is 13 residues long. This clone was detected only a few times. Its specificity is not known. CD4+ naive, central memory, regulatory and stem cell-like memory subsets were isolated by sorting on CD45RO/CCR7/CD25/CD127/CD95/CD27. The study reverse transcribed the entire isolated RNA, so it sequenced expressed TCRB transcripts. Data came from immunoSEQ multiplex PCR; TCRdb stores just in-frame clones and leaves some out. The profile shows about 280,000 clones, about 15% of them singletons.

This receptor was identified in a man younger than 30 with type 1 diabetes. Sequenced input: naive CD4+ T cells from blood. V is TRBV7-9 and J is TRBJ1-4; 11 bases are a match to TRBD1. The CDR3 DNA reads TGTGCCAGCAGCGGGACAGGGGGTGAAAAACTGTTTTTT. It encodes CASSGTGGEKLFF.